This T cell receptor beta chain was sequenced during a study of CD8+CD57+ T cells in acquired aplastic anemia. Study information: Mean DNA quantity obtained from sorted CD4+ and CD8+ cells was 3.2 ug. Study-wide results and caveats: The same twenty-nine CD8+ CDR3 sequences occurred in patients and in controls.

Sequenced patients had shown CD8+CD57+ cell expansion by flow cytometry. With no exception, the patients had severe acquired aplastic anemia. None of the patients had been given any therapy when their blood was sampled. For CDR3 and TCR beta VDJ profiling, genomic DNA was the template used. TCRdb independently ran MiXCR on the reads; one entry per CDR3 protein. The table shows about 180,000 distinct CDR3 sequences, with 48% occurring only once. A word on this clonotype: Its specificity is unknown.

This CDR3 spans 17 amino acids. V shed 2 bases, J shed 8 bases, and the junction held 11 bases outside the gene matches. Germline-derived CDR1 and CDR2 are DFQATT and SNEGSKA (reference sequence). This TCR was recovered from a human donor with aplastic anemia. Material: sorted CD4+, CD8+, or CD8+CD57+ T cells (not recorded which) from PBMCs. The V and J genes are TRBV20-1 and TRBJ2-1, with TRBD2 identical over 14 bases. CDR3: CSARPKTGTSGGDEQFF. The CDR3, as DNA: TGCAGTGCTAGACCAAAAACCGGGACTAGCGGGGGCGATGAGCAGTTCTTC.